The source of this TCR beta chain is a study of blood T cell repertoires in COVID-19. Study context: Material from acute and convalescent COVID-19 was sourced from the United States, Italy and Spain. PBMCs, B-cell-depleted T cells, or T cells were the source of the cDNA or gDNA that made up the material.

Source study methods: Nucleated cell counts were estimated from reference gene primer amplification. Some clones are missing from TCRdb's copy, which holds only in-frame ones; the method was immunoSEQ multiplex PCR. The V and J calls and clone size were taken over from that table, and D and trimming were inferred from the DNA. The sample yields approximately 20,000 clones, about 85% seen once. The CDR3 spans 13 residues. Looked up from germline, CDR1 is SGHRS and CDR2 is YFSETQ. The V end was cut by 5 bases, the J end by 7 bases, with 13 bases between. This chain joins TRBV5-1 and TRBJ2-1; TRBD2 is a possible D gene (5 bases). The clonotype was recovered from a man aged 65 to 85 with acute or convalescent COVID-19. Material: peripheral blood. This chain's CDR3 is CASRLDAANEQFF. The CDR3 DNA follows: TGCGCCAGCAGACTAGATGCTGCGAATGAGCAGTTCTTC. Full variable domain (remainder filled in from reference TRBV5-1 and TRBJ2-1): KAGVTQTPRYLIKTRGQQVTLSCSPISGHRSVSWYQQTPGQGLQFLFEYFSETQRNKGNFPGRFSGRQFSNSRSEMNVSTLELGDSALYLCASRLDAANEQFFGPGTRLTVL.